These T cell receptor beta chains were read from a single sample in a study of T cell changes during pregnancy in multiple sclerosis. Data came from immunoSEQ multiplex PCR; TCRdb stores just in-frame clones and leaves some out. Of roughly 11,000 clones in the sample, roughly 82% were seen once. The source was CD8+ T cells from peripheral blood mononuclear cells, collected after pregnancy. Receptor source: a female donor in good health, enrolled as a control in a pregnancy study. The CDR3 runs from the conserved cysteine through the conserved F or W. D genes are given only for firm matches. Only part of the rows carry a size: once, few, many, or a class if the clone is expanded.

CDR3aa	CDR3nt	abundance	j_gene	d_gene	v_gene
CASSPTGGGDYEQYF	TGTGCCAGCAGCCCCACGGGTGGGGGGGACTACGAGCAGTACTTC	NA	TRBJ2-7	TRBD2	TRBV9
CASSEAGGTGYNEQFF	TGTGCCAGCAGTGAAGCGGGGGGGACAGGCTACAATGAGCAGTTCTTC	once	TRBJ2-1	NA	TRBV6-1
CASSIAHMKREGNEQYF	TGTGCCAGTAGTATTGCCCACATGAAGCGGGAGGGTAACGAGCAGTACTTC	NA	TRBJ2-7	TRBD2	TRBV19
CASSFAGGWDSHRELFF	TGCGCCAGCAGCTTCGCAGGGGGCTGGGACTCGCATCGGGAGCTGTTTTTT	NA	TRBJ2-2	TRBD1	TRBV5-1
CASSETGTGELFF	TGTGCCAGCAGTGAGACAGGGACCGGGGAGCTGTTTTTT	NA	TRBJ2-2	TRBD1	TRBV6-4
CASSDPVSGEETQYF	TGTGCCAGCAGTGATCCCGTTAGCGGGGAAGAGACCCAGTACTTC	few	TRBJ2-5	TRBD2	TRBV25-1
CASSVDTGGLGYEQYF	TGTGCCAGCAGCGTTGACACAGGGGGCCTTGGTTACGAGCAGTACTTC	NA	TRBJ2-7	TRBD1	TRBV9
CASIASGGTYEQYF	TGTGCCAGCATTGCTAGCGGGGGGACCTACGAGCAGTACTTC	once	TRBJ2-7	TRBD2	TRBV27
CASSSYAPPNTEAFF	TGTGCCAGCAGCTCATATGCGCCCCCGAACACTGAAGCTTTCTTT	NA	TRBJ1-1	NA	TRBV4-2
CASMVLGLFHNEQFF	TGTGCCAGTATGGTCCTGGGCCTTTTCCACAATGAGCAGTTCTTC	NA	TRBJ2-1	NA	TRBV27
CASSQDRQPWSSYEQYF	TGCGCCAGCAGCCAAGATAGGCAGCCTTGGAGCTCCTACGAGCAGTACTTC	NA	TRBJ2-7	NA	TRBV4-3
CASRGGEAGELFF	TGTGCCAGTAGGGGAGGGGAGGCCGGGGAGCTGTTTTTT	NA	TRBJ2-2	TRBD2	TRBV19
CASSLENEKLFF	TGTGCCAGCAGTTTGGAGAATGAAAAACTGTTTTTT	NA	TRBJ1-4	NA	TRBV28
CASSYSNVAGSWGYTF	TGTGCCAGCAGTTACTCGAACGTGGCCGGGTCCTGGGGCTACACCTTC	NA	TRBJ1-2	NA	TRBV6-5
CASRWTSGGSVTGELFF	TGTGCCAGCAGATGGACTAGCGGGGGTTCTGTCACCGGGGAGCTGTTTTTT	NA	TRBJ2-2	TRBD2	TRBV11-2
CASSVEQGQGIGNTIYF	TGTGCCAGCAGCGTAGAGCAGGGACAGGGGATTGGAAACACCATATATTTT	NA	TRBJ1-3	TRBD1	TRBV9
CASSRTSGRLGETQYF	TGTGCCAGCAGCAGGACTAGCGGGAGGCTTGGGGAGACCCAGTACTTC	medium-sized	TRBJ2-5	TRBD2	TRBV5-5
CASSPLTGTGINEQFF	TGTGCCAGCTCACCATTGACCGGGACAGGGATCAATGAGCAGTTCTTC	NA	TRBJ2-1	TRBD1	TRBV18
CASSSSPGQGEYGYTF	TGTGCCAGCAGCTCCAGCCCCGGACAGGGGGAATATGGCTACACCTTC	NA	TRBJ1-2	TRBD1	TRBV5-4
CASSRRDYEQYF	TGTGCCAGCAGCCGGAGGGACTACGAGCAGTACTTC	NA	TRBJ2-7	NA	TRBV14